These 15 T cell receptor beta chains originate from one sample sequenced in a study of cytotoxic CD8 clonotypes in ibrutinib-treated CLL. Profiling relied on immunoSEQ multiplex PCR, and the TCRdb table lists in-frame clones only, not all of them. Of roughly 180,000 clones listed, under 90% are singletons. The sequencing here drew on PBMCs, taken after 24 months of ibrutinib treatment. The receptors here all came from a human donor with chronic lymphocytic leukemia.

V usage is TRBV7-2 and J usage is TRBJ2-1; 11 nucleotides align to TRBD2. Germline values: CDR1 SGHTA, CDR2 FQGNSA. This CDR3 region has 16 residues. The junction had 5 bases not matched to a gene; V was cut back by 5 bases and J by 2 bases. The CDR3 here is CASSKGLAVPYNEQFF. As DNA, the CDR3 is TGTGCCAGCAGCAAGGGACTAGCGGTACCCTACAATGAGCAGTTCTTC.

The J gene is TRBJ2-7, the V gene TRBV5-6; 7 positions match TRBD2. The CDR3 consists of 15 residues. V was pared by 4 bases and J by 3 bases, with 10 bases of the junction left unmatched. Germline lookup yields CDR1 SGHDT and CDR2 YYEEEE. The CDR3 nucleotides are TGTGCCAGCAGCCCGACGGGGGGTGGAATCTACGAGCAGTACTTC. Protein product: CASSPTGGGIYEQYF.

This clone was counted a few times. The chain links TRBV7-9 to TRBJ2-1; TRBD1 agrees at 9 bases. V lost 5 bases, J lost 0 bases, and 14 bases stayed unmatched. CDR3 length equals 19 residues. Germline loops: CDR1 SEHNR, CDR2 FQNEAQ (reference sequence). In DNA form, the CDR3 reads TGTGCCAGCAGCCCATCAGCGGACAGGGGAGGCCTCTCCTACAATGAGCAGTTCTTC. Protein sequence: CASSPSADRGGLSYNEQFF.

The V and J genes are TRBV6-5 and TRBJ2-2; a possible D gene is TRBD1 (5 bases). The CDR3 has 15 residues. The V end lost 5 bases, the J end lost 4 bases, and 14 bases lay between the germline ends. Germline CDR1 MNHEY, CDR2 SVGAGI. CDR3 region: CASSPGHSSTGELFF. The CDR3 DNA is TGTGCCAGCAGTCCCGGACACTCGAGCACCGGGGAGCTGTTTTTT.

This clone was detected a few times. The chain uses TRBV10-3 and TRBJ1-2; no definite D call. The CDR3 consists of 12 residues. From germline, CDR1 is ENHRY and CDR2 SYGVKD. Trimming removed 10 bases at V and 3 bases at J, with 12 bases between. CDR3 sequence: CATRPADYGYTF. CDR3 nucleotides: TGTGCCACACGCCCTGCGGACTATGGCTACACCTTC.

The CDR3 region is CASSPLGRGESPLHF. The CDR3 coding sequence is TGTGCCAGCTCACCATTGGGCAGGGGAGAATCACCCCTCCACTTT. V gene TRBV18 combines with J gene TRBJ1-6; a possible D gene is TRBD1 (6 bases). Germline CDR1 and CDR2: KGHSH and LQKENI. The CDR3 runs 15 residues. Trimming cost V 2 bases and J 10 bases, with 15 bases left between them.

This clone appeared once. The rearrangement uses TRBV4-3 and TRBJ2-7, with 7 nucleotides matching TRBD1. Germline lookup yields CDR1 LGHNA and CDR2 YSLEER. This CDR3 has 16 residues. V lost 0 bases and J lost 2; bases outside the gene matches: 7. Written as DNA, the CDR3 is TGCGCCAGCAGCCAAGATCTGGGACAGCCAGCCTACGAGCAGTACTTC. Translating it yields CASSQDLGQPAYEQYF.

A note on this clone: Its ends do not fully match the called genes, so a read error is possible. This sequence joins TRBV11-2 and TRBJ2-1, with TRBD2 matching over 8 bases. The length of the CDR3 is 13 residues. Germline lookup yields CDR1 SGHAT and CDR2 FQNNGV. Written as DNA, the CDR3 is TGTGCCAGCAGCTTAGGACGGGGGGGCCCCCTAATCTTC. This sequence encodes CASSLGRGGPLIF.

This clone has more than one count but fewer than ten. The CDR3 DNA follows: TGTGCCAGCAGCGTAGAGTCGGTAACTGAAGCTTTCTTT. Protein product: CASSVESVTEAFF. The rearrangement links TRBV9 to TRBJ1-1; D call uncertain. This CDR3 is 13 amino acids long. Trimming pared 0 bases from V and 5 bases from J, leaving 8 bases between. Germline-derived CDR1 and CDR2 are SGDLS and YYNGEE.

The V call is TRBV30, the J call TRBJ2-3; 9 bases match TRBD2. The CDR3 covers 15 residues. J was trimmed by 2 bases and V by 2 bases; bases with no gene match: 5. The germline gives CDR1 GTSNPN, CDR2 SVGIG (reference sequence). Here the CDR3 DNA reads TGTGCCTGGAGTCGGCGGGGGGGAGCCACAGATACGCAGTATTTT. It codes for CAWSRRGGATDTQYF.

For the CDR3, the DNA is TGCGCCAGCAGTCCGGGGGGCCGGGGAGATACGCAGTATTTT. It specifies CASSPGGRGDTQYF. The rearrangement joins TRBV5-1 to TRBJ2-3, with D tentatively TRBD2 (7 bases). Germline loops: CDR1 SGHRS, CDR2 YFSETQ. Trimming shortened V by 5 bases and J by 5 bases, and 15 bases separated the two germline ends. The CDR3 extends over 14 amino acids.

The chain has TRBV18 and TRBJ1-2; D perhaps matches TRBD1 (5 bases). The CDR3 covers 16 residues. Germline assignment: CDR1 KGHSH and CDR2 LQKENI. V shed 6 bases and J shed 2 bases, with 19 bases lying between them. Here the CDR3 DNA reads TGTGCCAGCTCCCCCCCCGGGGGGGGAGTAAACTATGGCTACACCTTC. It is translated as CASSPPGGGVNYGYTF.

The chain carries TRBV7-2 and TRBJ2-1; D is perhaps TRBD2 (6 bases). The germline V gene has CDR1 SGHTA and CDR2 FQGNSA. Trimming stripped 5 bases from V and 9 bases from J, with 17 bases between. This CDR3 has 14 residues. CDR3 nucleotide sequence: TGTGCCAGCAGCGCGGCGGAGGGTAGACGTGAGCAGTTCTTC. Encoded protein: CASSAAEGRREQFF.

The genes are TRBV13 and TRBJ2-7; 13 bases map to TRBD2. The junction had 5 bases not matched to a gene; V was cut back by 6 bases and J by 3 bases. Germline CDR1 PRHDT, CDR2 FYEKMQ (reference sequence). CDR3 length: 15 residues. The CDR3 DNA reads as TGTGCCAGCAGAGCACTAGCGGGAGGGTTCTACGAGCAGTACTTC. This codes for CASRALAGGFYEQYF.

The chain couples TRBV30 to TRBJ1-2; TRBD1 matches at 7 bases. The CDR3 length is 12 residues. Germline trimming cut 5 bases from V and 2 bases from J; bases unmatched to any gene: 2. Germline V gives CDR1 GTSNPN, CDR2 SVGIG (reference sequence). CDR3 sequence reads: CAWQQGNYGYTF. CDR3 coding DNA: TGTGCCTGGCAACAGGGGAACTATGGCTACACCTTC.